The clone carrying this T cell receptor beta chain was detected ten times or more. Antigen: not known. The data belong to a study of spatial heterogeneity in lung cancer. Study as a whole: Consistent detection of more beta-chain than alpha-chain sequences was observed. Study-wide results and limits: The study found ubiquitous expanded tumor TCRs in blood more at resection than follow-up.

As for time point: sample taken at primary tumor resection. Whole RNA, isolated from tumor, nontumor lung or frozen PBMC, was sequenced without prior sorting. With 4 bases clipped from V and 8 bases from J, the junction kept 10 bases outside the gene matches. The CDR3 runs to 15 residues. Germline V gene data show CDR1 as KGHSH and CDR2 as LQKENI. TCRdb itself ran the 5' RACE reads through MiXCR, one entry per CDR3 protein. The top ten clones hold about 25% of a sample with about 26,000 distinct CDR3 sequences, about 13% of them seen once. This material consisted of PBMCs, taken at surgery. This receptor was obtained from a female donor with early-stage non-small cell lung cancer. The chain couples TRBV18 to TRBJ1-2, with 10 bases aligning to TRBD1. The CDR3 sequence is CASSLTRDRGDGYTF. Here the CDR3 DNA reads TGTGCCAGCTCACTAACGAGGGACAGGGGTGACGGCTACACCTTC.